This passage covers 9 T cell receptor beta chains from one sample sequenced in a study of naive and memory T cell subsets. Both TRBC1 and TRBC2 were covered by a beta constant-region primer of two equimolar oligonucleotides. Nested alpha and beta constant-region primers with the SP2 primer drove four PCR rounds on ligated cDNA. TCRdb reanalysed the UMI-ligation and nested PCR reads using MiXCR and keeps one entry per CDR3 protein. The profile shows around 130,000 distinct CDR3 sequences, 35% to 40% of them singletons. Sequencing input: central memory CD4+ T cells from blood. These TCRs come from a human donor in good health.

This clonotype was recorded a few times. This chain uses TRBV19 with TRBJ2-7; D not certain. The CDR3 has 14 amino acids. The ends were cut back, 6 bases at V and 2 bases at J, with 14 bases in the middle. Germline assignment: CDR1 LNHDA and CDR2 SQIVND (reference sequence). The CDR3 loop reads CASSATRYAYEQYF. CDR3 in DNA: TGTGCCAGTAGCGCGACCAGATATGCCTACGAGCAGTACTTC. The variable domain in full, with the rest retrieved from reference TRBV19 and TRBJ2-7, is DGGITQSPKYLFRKEGQNVTLSCEQNLNHDAMYWYRQDPGQGLRLIYYSQIVNDFQKGDIAEGYSVSREKKESFPLTVTSAQKNPTAFYLCASSATRYAYEQYFGPGTRLTVT.

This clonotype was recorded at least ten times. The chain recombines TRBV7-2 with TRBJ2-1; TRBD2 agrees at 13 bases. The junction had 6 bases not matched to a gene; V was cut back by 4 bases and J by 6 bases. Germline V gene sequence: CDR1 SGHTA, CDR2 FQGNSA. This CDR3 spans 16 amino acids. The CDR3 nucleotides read TGTGCCAGCAGCTGGAGACTAGCGGGAGGTCTCAATGAGCAGTTCTTC. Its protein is CASSWRLAGGLNEQFF.

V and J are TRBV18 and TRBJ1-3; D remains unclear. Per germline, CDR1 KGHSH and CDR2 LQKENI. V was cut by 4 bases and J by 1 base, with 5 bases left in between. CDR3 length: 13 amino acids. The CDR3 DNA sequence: TGTGCCAGCTCACTGAAATCTGGAAACACCATATATTTT. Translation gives CASSLKSGNTIYF.

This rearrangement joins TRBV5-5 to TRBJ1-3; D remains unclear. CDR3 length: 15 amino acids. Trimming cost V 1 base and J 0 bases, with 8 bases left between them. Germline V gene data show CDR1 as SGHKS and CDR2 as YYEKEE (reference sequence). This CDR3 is CASSLLSYSGNTIYF. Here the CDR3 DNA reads TGTGCCAGCAGCTTGTTAAGTTACTCTGGAAACACCATATATTTT.

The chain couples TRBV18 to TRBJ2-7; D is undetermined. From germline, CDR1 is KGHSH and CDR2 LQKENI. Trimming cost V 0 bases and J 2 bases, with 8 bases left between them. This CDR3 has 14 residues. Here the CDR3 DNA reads TGTGCCAGCTCACCACCGGACGGACCCTACGAGCAGTACTTC. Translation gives CASSPPDGPYEQYF.

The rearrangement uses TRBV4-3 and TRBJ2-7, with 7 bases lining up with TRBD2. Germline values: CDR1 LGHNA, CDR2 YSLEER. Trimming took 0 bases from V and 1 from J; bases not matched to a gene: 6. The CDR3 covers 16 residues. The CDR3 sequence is CASSQDAASGSYEQYF. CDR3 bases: TGCGCCAGCAGCCAAGATGCGGCTAGCGGATCCTACGAGCAGTACTTC.

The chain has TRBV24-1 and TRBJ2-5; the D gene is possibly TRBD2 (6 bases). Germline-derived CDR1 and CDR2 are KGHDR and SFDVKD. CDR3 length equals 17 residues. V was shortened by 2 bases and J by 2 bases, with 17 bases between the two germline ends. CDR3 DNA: TGTGCCACCAGTGATTCGTCCCGAGTGGGAGGACAAGAGACCCAGTACTTC. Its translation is CATSDSSRVGGQETQYF.

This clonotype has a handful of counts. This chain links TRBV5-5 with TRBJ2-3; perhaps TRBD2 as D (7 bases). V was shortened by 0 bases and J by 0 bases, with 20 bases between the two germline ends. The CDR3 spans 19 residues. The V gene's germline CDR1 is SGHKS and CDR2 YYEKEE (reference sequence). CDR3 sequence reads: CASSLAIGGAHPSTDTQYF. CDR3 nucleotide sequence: TGTGCCAGCAGCTTGGCCATTGGGGGGGCGCACCCTAGCACAGATACGCAGTATTTT.

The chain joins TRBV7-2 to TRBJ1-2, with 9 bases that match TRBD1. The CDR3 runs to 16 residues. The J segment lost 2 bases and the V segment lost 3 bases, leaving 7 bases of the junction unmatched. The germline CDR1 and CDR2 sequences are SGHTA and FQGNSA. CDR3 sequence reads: CASSFSPGQGNYGYTF. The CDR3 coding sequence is TGTGCCAGCAGCTTCTCCCCGGGACAGGGCAACTATGGCTACACCTTC.